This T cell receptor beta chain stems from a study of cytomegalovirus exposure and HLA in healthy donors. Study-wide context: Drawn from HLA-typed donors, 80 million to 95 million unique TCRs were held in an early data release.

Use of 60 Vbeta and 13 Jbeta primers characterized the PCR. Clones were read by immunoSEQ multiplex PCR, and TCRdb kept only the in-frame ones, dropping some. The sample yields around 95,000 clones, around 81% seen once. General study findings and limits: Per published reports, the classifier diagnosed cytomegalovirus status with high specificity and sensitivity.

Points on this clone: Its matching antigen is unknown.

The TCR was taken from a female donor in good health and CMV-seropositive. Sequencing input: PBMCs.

CDR3 residues: CASSGTEISEQYF. Written as DNA, the CDR3 is TGTGCCAGCAGTGGCACAGAAATCTCCGAGCAGTACTTC. The V call is TRBV25-1, the J call TRBJ2-7, with D unresolved. This CDR3 is built from 13 residues. V was trimmed by 4 bases and J by 6 bases, leaving 13 bases between them. CDR1 and CDR2 from the germline V gene are MGHDK and SYGVNS.